This T cell receptor beta chain was identified in a study of beta chain features in type 1 diabetes. Whole-study results and caveats: Type 1 diabetes patients showed a moderate but significant shortening of TCRB CDR3s in all four CD4+ subsets.

The whole isolated RNA underwent reverse transcription, so sequencing captured expressed TCRB transcripts. Assay used: immunoSEQ multiplex PCR; TCRdb lists only in-frame clones, some missing. This table has fewer than 350,000 clones, 15% appearing once. J gave up 3 bases and V 1 base, and 5 bases lay outside the gene matches. Germline assignment: CDR1 LGHNA and CDR2 YNFKEQ. The CDR3 is 15 residues long. The table lists this clone with a few counts. The antigen is not known. The sequence was collected from a man aged 18-30 years with type 1 diabetes. Sequenced sample: naive CD4+ T cells from blood. The V gene is TRBV4-2, the J gene TRBJ2-7; 8 bases line up with TRBD2. The CDR3 region is CASSQASAGVYEQYF. The CDR3 bases are TGTGCCAGCAGCCAAGCTTCAGCGGGGGTCTACGAGCAGTACTTC.